Presented here are 8 T cell receptor beta chains from one specimen sequenced in a study of T cell responses to AZD1222 COVID-19 vaccine. Measured with immunoSEQ multiplex PCR; TCRdb has only the in-frame clones, and not every one. Of some 150,000 clones listed, approximately 88% are singletons. The sequencing here drew on peripheral blood, taken on day 0 of AZD1222 vaccination. Source of these receptors: an adult in good health.

Here the CDR3 DNA reads TGTGCCACGGAACGAGCGGGGCGGACCGGGGAGCTGTTTTTT. Its protein product is CATERAGRTGELFF. The genes are TRBV24-1 and TRBJ2-2, with 7 bases that match TRBD2. The germline V gene encodes CDR1 KGHDR and CDR2 SFDVKD. The CDR3 contains 14 residues. The ends lost 10 bases at V and 5 bases at J; junction bases unmatched: 9.

This clone was recorded only once. The genes are TRBV5-1 and TRBJ1-1; D is perhaps TRBD1 (5 bases). The CDR3 length is 14 residues. Germline V gives CDR1 SGHRS, CDR2 YFSETQ. The V end was cut by 2 bases, the J end by 1 base, with 9 bases between. The CDR3 sequence: CASSFPGPNTEAFF. The CDR3 DNA is TGCGCCAGCAGCTTTCCAGGGCCGAACACTGAAGCTTTCTTT.

The chain recombines TRBV10-3 with TRBJ2-3; the D gene is possibly TRBD2 (6 bases). V was trimmed by 6 bases and J by 2 bases, leaving 12 bases between them. There are 14 residues in the CDR3. The germline CDR1 and CDR2 sequences are ENHRY and SYGVKD. CDR3 bases: TGTGCCATCAGCGAGGGGACTTTCACAGATACGCAGTATTTT. As protein: CAISEGTFTDTQYF.

This chain links TRBV2 with TRBJ1-1; possible D gene TRBD1, 6 bases. Germline loops: CDR1 SNHLY, CDR2 FYNNEI. The CDR3 sequence is 14 residues long. The V end lost 3 bases, the J end lost 4 bases, and 12 bases lay between the germline ends. CDR3 amino acids: CASSDRGSATEAFF. The DNA for the CDR3 is TGTGCCAGCAGTGACAGGGGTTCGGCCACTGAAGCTTTCTTT. The full variable domain, its missing parts supplied by reference TRBV2 and TRBJ1-1, is EPEVTQTPSHQVTQMGQEVILRCVPISNHLYFYWYRQILGQKVEFLVSFYNNEISEKSEIFDDQFSVERPDGSNFTLKIRSTKLEDSAMYFCASSDRGSATEAFFGQGTRLTVV.

The J gene is TRBJ1-6, the V gene TRBV7-8, with D perhaps TRBD1 (6 bases). Germline CDR1 is SGHVS and CDR2 is FQNEAQ. The CDR3 sequence is 17 residues long. V lost 2 bases and J 5 bases, leaving 16 bases between the germline ends. CDR3 sequence (DNA): TGTGCCAGCAGCTTAATTACCCGGGGGCTGAATAATTCACCCCTCCACTTT. Encoded protein: CASSLITRGLNNSPLHF.

V is TRBV6-4 and J is TRBJ1-1; D remains ambiguous. The CDR3 has 13 residues. Deletions cut 5 bases from V and 2 bases from J, with 9 bases between. CDR1 is MRHNA, CDR2 SNTAGT, per germline. The CDR3 DNA is TGTGCCAGCAGTCGTAGGATTAACACTGAAGCTTTCTTT. Protein: CASSRRINTEAFF.

This clone came up a few times. V gene TRBV27 combines with J gene TRBJ1-5, with D possibly TRBD1 on 6 matching bases. Trimming left V 4 bases short and J 0 bases short, with 19 bases between. Germline-derived CDR1 and CDR2 are MNHEY and SMNVEV (reference sequence). The CDR3 extends over 18 amino acids. Here the CDR3 DNA reads TGTGCCAGCAGTTCGGACAGACTTGGGGCCTTTAGCAATCAGCCCCAGCATTTT. Residues: CASSSDRLGAFSNQPQHF.

The chain is built from TRBV5-1 and TRBJ1-1; TRBD1 is a possible D gene (5 bases). With 1 base removed from V and 4 bases from J, the gap between germline ends came to 8 bases. The CDR3 totals 13 residues. CDR1 SGHRS and CDR2 YFSETQ come from the germline V gene. The CDR3: CASSLSRATEAFF. For the CDR3, the DNA is TGCGCCAGCAGCTTGAGCAGGGCCACTGAAGCTTTCTTT.